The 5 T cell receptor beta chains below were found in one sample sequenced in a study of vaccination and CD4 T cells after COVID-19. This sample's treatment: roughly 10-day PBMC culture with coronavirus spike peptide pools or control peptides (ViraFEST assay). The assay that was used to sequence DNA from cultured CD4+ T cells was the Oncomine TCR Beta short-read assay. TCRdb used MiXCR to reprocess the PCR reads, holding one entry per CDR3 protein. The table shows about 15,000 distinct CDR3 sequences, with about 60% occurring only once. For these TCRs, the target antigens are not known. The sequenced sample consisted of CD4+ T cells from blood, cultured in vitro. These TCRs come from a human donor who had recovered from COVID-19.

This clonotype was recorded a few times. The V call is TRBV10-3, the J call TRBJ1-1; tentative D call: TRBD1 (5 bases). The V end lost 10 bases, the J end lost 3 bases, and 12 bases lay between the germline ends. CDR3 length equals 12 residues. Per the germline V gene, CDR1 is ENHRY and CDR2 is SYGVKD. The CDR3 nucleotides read TGTGCCAGCCACCAGGGCGACACTGAAGCTTTCTTT. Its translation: CASHQGDTEAFF.

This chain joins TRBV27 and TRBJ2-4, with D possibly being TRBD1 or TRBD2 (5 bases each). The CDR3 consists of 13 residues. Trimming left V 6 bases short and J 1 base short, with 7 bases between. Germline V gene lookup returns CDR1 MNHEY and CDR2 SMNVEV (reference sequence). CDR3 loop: CASRGTAKNIQYF. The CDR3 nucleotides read TGTGCCAGCAGGGGGACGGCCAAAAACATTCAGTACTTC.

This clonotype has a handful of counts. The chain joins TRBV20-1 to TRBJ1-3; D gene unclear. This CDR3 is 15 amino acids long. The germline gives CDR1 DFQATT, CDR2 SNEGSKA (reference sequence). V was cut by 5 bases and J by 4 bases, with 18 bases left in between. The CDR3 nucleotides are TGCAGTGCTCATGGGAGAGGGAATACGGGAAACACCATATATTTT. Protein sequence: CSAHGRGNTGNTIYF.

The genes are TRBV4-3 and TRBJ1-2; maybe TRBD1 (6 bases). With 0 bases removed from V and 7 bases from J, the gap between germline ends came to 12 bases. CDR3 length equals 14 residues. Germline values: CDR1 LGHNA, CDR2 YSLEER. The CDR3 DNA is TGCGCCAGCAGCCAAGAGATTACAGGGACTGGCTACACCTTC. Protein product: CASSQEITGTGYTF.

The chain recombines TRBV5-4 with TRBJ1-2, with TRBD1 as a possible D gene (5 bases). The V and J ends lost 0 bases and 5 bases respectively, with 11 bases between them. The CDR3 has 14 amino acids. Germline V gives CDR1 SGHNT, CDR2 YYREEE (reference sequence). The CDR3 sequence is CASSLVQGDYGYTF. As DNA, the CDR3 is TGTGCCAGCAGCTTGGTGCAGGGCGATTATGGCTACACCTTC.